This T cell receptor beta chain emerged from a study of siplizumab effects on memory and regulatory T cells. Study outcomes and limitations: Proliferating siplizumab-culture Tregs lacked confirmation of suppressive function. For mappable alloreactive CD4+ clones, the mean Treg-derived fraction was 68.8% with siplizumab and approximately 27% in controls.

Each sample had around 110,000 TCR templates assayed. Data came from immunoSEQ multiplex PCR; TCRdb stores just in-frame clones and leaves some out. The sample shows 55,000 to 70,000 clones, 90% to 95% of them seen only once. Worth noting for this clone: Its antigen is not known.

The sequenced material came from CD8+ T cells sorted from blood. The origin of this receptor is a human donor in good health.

The CDR3 nucleotides are TGTGCCAGCAGCGTCCCAGGCGGGGAGCAGTTCTTC. Translating gives CASSVPGGEQFF. The V gene is TRBV9, the J gene TRBJ2-1; possible D gene TRBD2, 5 bases. V was trimmed by 2 bases and J by 10 bases, leaving 10 bases between them. Germline lookup yields CDR1 SGDLS and CDR2 YYNGEE. There are 12 residues in the CDR3.